This TCR beta chain was captured in a study of shared clonotypes between healthy human individuals. Profiling relied on immunoSEQ multiplex PCR, and the TCRdb table lists in-frame clones only, not all of them. The data contain over 850,000 clones, about 80% of them seen just once; the ten biggest clones take up approximately 0.5%. This CDR3 has 14 amino acids. Germline loops: CDR1 MNHEY, CDR2 SVGAGI. V was clipped by 5 bases and J by 4 bases, with 14 bases between them. Sequencing was performed on memory CD4+ T cells from PBMCs. Subset of the sample: CD45RA-negative fraction. The receptor was derived from a man between 18 and 29 years old in good health. Some clones in this sample may be carry-over from other donors' samples. The rearrangement joins TRBV6-5 to TRBJ1-2; D remains ambiguous. The CDR3 protein is CASSRQLGSYGYTF. Written as DNA, the CDR3 is TGTGCCAGCAGTCGACAACTTGGTAGCTATGGCTACACCTTC.